This TCR beta chain appears in the sequencing data of a study of cytomegalovirus exposure and HLA in healthy donors. Germline V lookup: CDR1 GTSNPN, CDR2 SVGIG (reference sequence). Trimming pared 1 base from V and 8 bases from J, leaving 20 bases between. This CDR3 region has 15 residues. PCR amplification relied on 60 Vbeta primers (plus 13 Jbeta primers). Profiled with immunoSEQ multiplex PCR; TCRdb holds only in-frame clones, not every one. This table holds about 220,000 clones, roughly 83% found once. The chain links TRBV30 to TRBJ1-2; D gene unclear. This TCR derives from a boy between 2 and 15 years old in good health and CMV-seronegative. Sequenced sample: PBMCs. CDR3 nucleotides: TGTGCCTGGAGTGCGGTGGTAGGTCTTCGCGGGGGCTACACCTTC. Translated, it gives CAWSAVVGLRGGYTF.